This TCR beta chain was captured in a study of T-cell reconstitution after alpha-beta-depleted transplantation in children. The germline CDR1 and CDR2 sequences are SNHLY and FYNNEI. V lost 6 bases and J lost 4, with 13 bases in between. The CDR3 contains 13 residues. This clonotype was seen a handful of times. Preparing the TCRbeta library involved the use of unique molecular identifiers. MiXCR, applied by TCRdb to the PCR reads, yields one record per CDR3 protein. Among about 300,000 distinct CDR3 sequences listed, 10% were seen once. V and J are TRBV2 and TRBJ2-7, with D unclear. This material consisted of PBMCs, taken before TCRalphabeta/CD19-depleted stem cell transplant. This TCR was sampled from a boy younger than two with acute myeloid leukemia, due to receive a stem cell transplant. In nucleotides, the CDR3 is TGTGCCAGCAGCGACCCACGGGTTTACGAGCAGTACTTC. It specifies CASSDPRVYEQYF.